This TCR beta chain was identified during a study of T cells after yellow fever vaccination. Trimming removed 5 bases from V and 8 bases from J; junction bases left unmatched: 5. This CDR3 is 13 amino acids long. The germline V gene has CDR1 SGHTA and CDR2 FQGNSA. TCRdb processed the 5' RACE reads anew with MiXCR; each CDR3 protein has one entry. The sample lists about 300,000 distinct CDR3 sequences, 6.5% to 8.5% seen once, with roughly a sixth in the top ten. Sample: PBMCs, taken approximately 47 days after the first yellow fever vaccination. The chain joins TRBV7-2 to TRBJ1-4, with TRBD1 identical over 7 bases. The receptor's source is a man younger than 35 who received the YFV17D yellow fever vaccine. CDR3 in DNA: TGTGCCAGCAGCCGCGGACAGGAAGAAAAACTGTTTTTT. Its protein is CASSRGQEEKLFF.